The 30 T cell receptor beta chains in this list originate from one sample, sequenced in a study of blood T cell repertoires in COVID-19. Clones were sequenced by immunoSEQ multiplex PCR, and TCRdb holds only the in-frame ones, with some missing. Found here are a few hundred thousand clones, roughly 86% of them singletons; the top ten hold 1% to 1.5%. Sequenced material: PBMCs or T cells enriched from blood (not recorded which). These receptors all come from a man younger than 40 who had recovered from COVID-19.

The sample holds one count of this clone. The chain combines TRBV29-1 with TRBJ2-1; possible D gene TRBD2, 6 bases. Germline V gene lookup returns CDR1 SQVTM and CDR2 ANQGSEA. There are 13 residues in the CDR3. With 4 bases removed from V and 7 bases from J, the gap between germline ends came to 14 bases. The CDR3 here is CSVGWRGLNEQFF. Written as DNA, the CDR3 is TGCAGCGTTGGCTGGCGGGGTTTAAATGAGCAGTTCTTC.

V is TRBV12-3 or TRBV12-4 and J is TRBJ1-1; the match to TRBD1 covers 7 bases. The CDR3 spans 13 residues. V shed 7 bases and J 1 base; nucleotides not matched to a gene: 3. The CDR3 DNA reads TGTGCCAGCATTCGACAGGGGAACACTGAAGCTTTCTTT. Translated, it gives CASIRQGNTEAFF.

The J gene is TRBJ2-6, the V gene TRBV2; the D is unclear. CDR3 length: 13 residues. Trimming removed 7 bases from V and 2 bases from J, with 6 bases in between. Germline lookup yields CDR1 SNHLY and CDR2 FYNNEI. The CDR3 region is CASIGAGANVLTF. The CDR3, as DNA: TGTGCCAGCATAGGAGCTGGGGCCAACGTCCTGACTTTC. The variable domain in full, completed from reference TRBV2 and TRBJ2-6, reads EPEVTQTPSHQVTQMGQEVILRCVPISNHLYFYWYRQILGQKVEFLVSFYNNEISEKSEIFDDQFSVERPDGSNFTLKIRSTKLEDSAMYFCASIGAGANVLTFGAGSRLTVL.

This clone was counted between two and nine times. The rearrangement links TRBV6-5 to TRBJ1-5; D not certain. There are 13 residues in the CDR3. V lost 2 bases to trimming and J lost 4 bases, with 6 bases between them. Germline lookup yields CDR1 MNHEY and CDR2 SVGAGI. The CDR3 nucleotides are TGTGCCAGCAGTTACCAGTTAAATCAGCCCCAGCATTTT. As protein: CASSYQLNQPQHF.

V gene TRBV4-3 combines with J gene TRBJ1-1; 8 nucleotides match TRBD1. The length of the CDR3 is 14 residues. V gave up 0 bases and J gave up 7 bases; unmatched junction bases: 4. Germline CDR1 reads LGHNA; CDR2 reads YSLEER. This chain's CDR3 is CASSQDRQGSEAFF. The CDR3 DNA sequence: TGCGCCAGCAGCCAAGACCGACAGGGGAGTGAAGCTTTCTTT.

The CDR3 DNA sequence: TGTGCCAGTAGTCTCCGGGAAGGGGGCGGCAATCAGCCCCAGCATTTT. It codes for CASSLREGGGNQPQHF. The chain employs TRBV19 and TRBJ1-5, with 7 bases fitting TRBD1. V lost 5 bases and J lost 2; bases outside the gene matches: 9. This CDR3 is built from 16 residues. Germline CDR1 is LNHDA and CDR2 is SQIVND (reference sequence).

The V gene is TRBV10-3, the J gene TRBJ1-1; D remains unclear. Germline CDR1 reads ENHRY; CDR2 reads SYGVKD. V lost 6 bases to trimming and J lost 1 base, with 9 bases between them. The CDR3 extends over 13 amino acids. The CDR3 here is CAIRLHENTEAFF. CDR3 DNA sequence: TGTGCCATCAGATTACACGAGAACACTGAAGCTTTCTTT.

This chain uses TRBV3-1 (or the pseudogene TRBV3-2) with TRBJ1-1; a possible D gene is TRBD1 (5 bases). This CDR3 has 18 residues. Germline V CDR1 and CDR2: LGHDT, YNNKEL (reference sequence). Trimming stripped 5 bases from V and 1 base from J, with 23 bases between. The CDR3 loop is CASSRIRAVGRGNTEAFF. The CDR3 nucleotides read TGTGCCAGCAGCAGAATCAGGGCAGTAGGAAGAGGGAACACTGAAGCTTTCTTT.

The chain uses TRBV6-2 or TRBV6-3 and TRBJ1-1; a possible D gene is TRBD1 (6 bases). The CDR3 loop spans 15 amino acids. Per germline, CDR1 MNHEY and CDR2 SVGEGT. Between the trimmed V and J ends, which lost 6 bases and 4 bases, there was a span of 18 bases. The CDR3 bases are TGTGCCAGCAGCGAGGGGGTGGGACGGGGCACTGAAGCTTTCTTT. Translating gives CASSEGVGRGTEAFF.

The chain joins TRBV9 to TRBJ1-2, with 7 bases fitting TRBD1. With 2 bases clipped from V and 5 bases from J, the junction kept 6 bases outside the gene matches. CDR1 is SGDLS, CDR2 YYNGEE, per germline. The length of the CDR3 is 14 residues. This chain's CDR3 is CASSVTGQPYGYTF. In DNA, the CDR3 is TGTGCCAGCAGCGTGACAGGGCAGCCGTATGGCTACACCTTC.

The genes are TRBV30 and TRBJ1-2; possibly TRBD1 for D (6 bases). Germline CDR1 GTSNPN, CDR2 SVGIG (reference sequence). This CDR3 has 12 amino acids. The V end was cut by 7 bases, the J end by 6 bases, with 15 bases between. CDR3 in DNA: TGTGCCTTTTCCAGGGGATACAATGGCTACACCTTC. This sequence encodes CAFSRGYNGYTF.

This chain joins TRBV5-1 and TRBJ2-2; no clear D. The CDR3 has 13 residues. Per the germline V gene, CDR1 is SGHRS and CDR2 is YFSETQ. Between the trimmed V and J ends, which lost 1 base and 5 bases, there was a span of 6 bases. The CDR3 reads CASSLQRTGELFF. The CDR3, as DNA: TGCGCCAGCAGCTTGCAACGGACCGGGGAGCTGTTTTTT.

This rearrangement joins TRBV15 to TRBJ1-2; the D is unclear. This CDR3 region has 14 residues. Trimming pared 0 bases from V and 4 bases from J, leaving 9 bases between. Germline V gene sequence: CDR1 LNHNV, CDR2 YYDKDF (reference sequence). CDR3 DNA: TGTGCCACCAGCAGAGAGGAGGCCAGCTATGGCTACACCTTC. It translates to CATSREEASYGYTF. Looking up the rest from reference TRBV15 and TRBJ1-2 gives the full variable domain: DAMVIQNPRYQVTQFGKPVTLSCSQTLNHNVMYWYQQKSSQAPKLLFHYYDKDFNNEADTPDNFQSRRPNTSFCFLDIRSPGLGDTAMYLCATSREEASYGYTFGSGTRLTVV.

Details on this clone: This specimen includes other DNA sequences encoding the same CDR3. The rearrangement joins TRBV5-1 to TRBJ2-2; D is perhaps TRBD1 (6 bases). V dropped 4 bases and J dropped 1 base, with 11 bases sitting between them. There are 15 residues in the CDR3. Germline V gene lookup returns CDR1 SGHRS and CDR2 YFSETQ. The CDR3 bases are TGCGCCAGCAGCCTCCGGACAGAGAACACCGGGGAGCTGTTTTTT. Translation: CASSLRTENTGELFF.

The J gene is TRBJ2-1, the V gene TRBV10-1, with 9 bases matching TRBD2. This CDR3 has 13 residues. The J segment lost 11 bases and the V segment lost 7 bases, leaving 9 bases of the junction unmatched. Looked up from germline, CDR1 is WNHNN and CDR2 is SYGVQD (reference sequence). CDR3 amino acids: CASNGGGASKQFF. The CDR3 DNA is TGCGCCAGCAACGGCGGGGGGGCCTCTAAGCAGTTCTTC.

The chain carries TRBV19 and TRBJ2-2, with a weak D call TRBD2 (5 bases). V was trimmed by 5 bases and J by 8 bases, leaving 9 bases between them. Looked up from germline, CDR1 is LNHDA and CDR2 is SQIVND (reference sequence). This CDR3 region has 12 residues. CDR3 loop: CASSATGGELFF. CDR3 DNA: TGTGCCAGTAGTGCGACGGGGGGGGAGCTGTTTTTT.

The chain combines TRBV30 with TRBJ1-1; no clear D. Germline V CDR1 and CDR2: GTSNPN, SVGIG (reference sequence). The V gene lost 4 bases and the J gene lost 4 bases, with 13 bases spanning the gap. The CDR3 has 13 amino acids. The CDR3 coding sequence is TGTGCCTGGACGCGGAACCTCGGCACTGAAGCTTTCTTT. This translates into CAWTRNLGTEAFF.

The J gene is TRBJ1-6, the V gene TRBV9; no clear D. Germline lookup yields CDR1 SGDLS and CDR2 YYNGEE. The CDR3 length is 14 residues. V dropped 0 bases and J dropped 10 bases, with 11 bases sitting between them. This chain's CDR3 is CASSVGGHGSPLHF. As DNA, the CDR3 is TGTGCCAGCAGCGTAGGAGGGCATGGGTCACCCCTCCACTTT.

The CDR3 DNA follows: TGTGCCAGCAGCCCCGGGGAACTCGTCTACGAGCAGTACTTC. It codes for CASSPGELVYEQYF. The chain links TRBV6-5 to TRBJ2-7; possibly TRBD2 for D (5 bases). Per germline, CDR1 MNHEY and CDR2 SVGAGI. V was pared by 6 bases and J by 3 bases, with 15 bases between. This CDR3 region has 14 residues.

The chain carries TRBV9 and TRBJ2-1, with 7 bases fitting TRBD2. The germline V gene has CDR1 SGDLS and CDR2 YYNGEE. This CDR3 spans 13 amino acids. Trimming removed 6 bases from V and 9 bases from J; junction bases left unmatched: 9. Written as DNA, the CDR3 is TGTGCCAGCAACCAAGCGGGATATATTGAGCAGTTCTTC. Protein sequence: CASNQAGYIEQFF.

V usage is TRBV12-3 or TRBV12-4 and J usage is TRBJ1-2; D gene ambiguous. V lost 8 bases to trimming and J lost 8 bases, with 18 bases between them. There are 13 residues in the CDR3. In DNA form, the CDR3 reads TGTGCCAGCGCCCGTACGAGTGGGCCCGGCTACACCTTC. Amino acid sequence: CASARTSGPGYTF.

The genes are TRBV6-5 and TRBJ2-2, with 11 bases identical to TRBD1. With V trimmed by 6 bases and J by 4 bases, 4 bases remained unmatched. CDR1 and CDR2 from the germline V gene are MNHEY and SVGAGI. The CDR3 has 15 amino acids. CDR3 residues: CASRPGQGGTGELFF. In DNA form, the CDR3 reads TGTGCCAGCAGACCGGGACAGGGGGGCACCGGGGAGCTGTTTTTT.

V is TRBV10-1 and J is TRBJ2-7; tentative D call: TRBD2 (5 bases). V was trimmed by 0 bases and J by 2 bases, leaving 11 bases between them. The CDR3 length is 15 residues. Germline V CDR1 and CDR2: WNHNN, SYGVQD (reference sequence). In nucleotides, the CDR3 is TGCGCCAGCAGTGAGTCGTCCGGGGTGGCCTACGAGCAGTACTTC. This gives the protein CASSESSGVAYEQYF.

The gene calls are TRBV2 and TRBJ2-3; 7 bases are shared with TRBD1. In germline, CDR1 is SNHLY, CDR2 FYNNEI. The CDR3 is 15 residues long. Trimming at V came to 9 bases and at J to 2 bases, leaving 11 bases not matched to a gene. The DNA for the CDR3 is TGTGCCAGTGGGACAGCGAATAATCCCACAGATACGCAGTATTTT. Residues: CASGTANNPTDTQYF.

This chain joins TRBV9 and TRBJ2-5; D call uncertain. The CDR3 loop spans 13 amino acids. The germline V and J ends were trimmed by 4 bases and 5 bases, with 12 bases remaining between them. In germline, CDR1 is SGDLS, CDR2 YYNGEE. As DNA, the CDR3 is TGTGCCAGCAGCCCCCCCGGTTTTGAGACCCAGTACTTC. Residues: CASSPPGFETQYF.

The J gene is TRBJ2-4, the V gene TRBV5-5; TRBD2 aligns across 10 bases. V lost 4 bases and J lost 8; bases outside the gene matches: 12. CDR1 and CDR2 (germline): SGHKS, YYEKEE (reference sequence). The CDR3 consists of 16 residues. The CDR3 DNA reads as TGTGCCAGCAGCGCGACAGCGGGGGGGAGTGGGGACATTCAGTACTTC. Its translation is CASSATAGGSGDIQYF.

V gene TRBV12-5 combines with J gene TRBJ1-6, with D perhaps TRBD1 (5 bases). CDR1 is LGHNT and CDR2 is FRNRAP in the germline V gene. The CDR3 has 15 amino acids. With 6 bases removed from V and 9 bases from J, the gap between germline ends came to 18 bases. The CDR3 protein is CASGPDTPVISPLHF. The CDR3 bases are TGTGCTAGTGGCCCGGACACTCCGGTAATTTCACCCCTCCACTTT. The complete variable domain, with remaining parts taken from reference TRBV12-5 and TRBJ1-6, reads DARVTQTPRHKVTEMGQEVTMRCQPILGHNTVFWYRQTMMQGLELLAYFRNRAPLDDSGMPKDRFSAEMPDATLATLKIQPSEPRDSAVYFCASGPDTPVISPLHFGNGTRLTVT.

The chain joins TRBV6-6 to TRBJ1-5; 8 bases map to TRBD1. CDR3 size: 15 residues. Trimming cost V 5 bases and J 4 bases; bases outside gene matches: 7. CDR1 and CDR2 from the germline V gene are MNHNY and SVGAGI (reference sequence). The CDR3 sequence is CASSTTGDRNQPQHF. CDR3 bases: TGTGCCAGCAGTACGACAGGGGATCGTAATCAGCCCCAGCATTTT.

The chain employs TRBV7-9 and TRBJ1-1, with 7 positions matching TRBD1. CDR1 and CDR2 from the germline V gene are SEHNR and FQNEAQ (reference sequence). CDR3 length: 16 residues. After removal of 4 bases from V and 6 bases from J, the junction contained 14 bases not matched to a gene. The chain's CDR3 is CASSWGQTISGAEAFF. CDR3 DNA: TGTGCCAGCAGCTGGGGACAGACTATTTCTGGCGCTGAAGCTTTCTTT.

This rearrangement joins TRBV7-8 to TRBJ1-1; the match to TRBD1 covers 10 bases. J was trimmed by 3 bases and V by 5 bases; bases with no gene match: 9. The CDR3 totals 16 residues. Germline CDR1 reads SGHVS; CDR2 reads FQNEAQ. The CDR3 DNA follows: TGTGCCAGCAGCAAACCGGGACAGGGGTTGGACACTGAAGCTTTCTTT. It specifies CASSKPGQGLDTEAFF.